The next 21 T cell receptor beta chains were all read from a single sample in a study of identifying expanded T cells in peripheral blood. TCRdb keeps only in-frame clones here, not all; method: immunoSEQ multiplex PCR. The sample contains 50,000 to 60,000 clones, roughly four fifths of which appear only once. Sequencing was carried out using blood. These receptors all stem from a person between 18 and 75 years old in good health.

The chain combines TRBV9 with TRBJ2-1; a weak D match, TRBD1 (5 bases). V was cut by 4 bases and J by 8 bases, with 13 bases left in between. The CDR3 totals 13 residues. Per germline, CDR1 SGDLS and CDR2 YYNGEE. CDR3 bases: TGTGCCAGCAGCCTTGGACATGCGGATGAGCAGTTCTTC. Translated: CASSLGHADEQFF.

This chain's CDR3 is CASRSTASHEKLFF. The CDR3 DNA sequence: TGTGCCAGCAGGTCGACAGCCAGTCATGAAAAACTGTTTTTT. The chain combines TRBV6-1 with TRBJ1-4; the D gene is possibly TRBD1 (5 bases). Trimming shortened V by 6 bases and J by 6 bases, and 14 bases separated the two germline ends. Germline loops: CDR1 MNHNS, CDR2 SASEGT. This CDR3 comprises 14 residues.

The genes are TRBV5-5 and TRBJ2-5; D assignment may be TRBD1 or TRBD2 (5 bases each). V was cut by 0 bases and J by 2 bases, with 8 bases left in between. The CDR3 contains 14 residues. Per germline, CDR1 SGHKS and CDR2 YYEKEE (reference sequence). This CDR3 is CASSLDRTQETQYF. The DNA of the CDR3 is TGTGCCAGCAGCTTGGACAGGACTCAAGAGACCCAGTACTTC.

This chain joins TRBV12-5 and TRBJ1-3; D not resolved. Germline V gene sequence: CDR1 LGHNT, CDR2 FRNRAP. The V gene lost 5 bases and the J gene lost 3 bases, with 5 bases spanning the gap. The CDR3 has 12 amino acids. In nucleotides, the CDR3 is TGTGCTAGTGGTCCGTATGGAAACACCATATATTTT. Amino acids: CASGPYGNTIYF.

This clone was seen a handful of times. V gene TRBV6-1 combines with J gene TRBJ1-1; 7 bases match TRBD1. After removal of 4 bases from V and 6 bases from J, the junction contained 5 bases not matched to a gene. The CDR3 contains 13 residues. The germline CDR1 and CDR2 sequences are MNHNS and SASEGT. The CDR3 DNA reads TGTGCCAGCAGTGTCATACAGGGGCCTGAAGCTTTCTTT. This codes for CASSVIQGPEAFF.

The chain employs TRBV5-5 and TRBJ2-5; D is unclear. From germline, CDR1 is SGHKS and CDR2 YYEKEE (reference sequence). The CDR3 extends over 13 amino acids. Trimming left V 0 bases short and J 4 bases short, with 7 bases between. As DNA, the CDR3 is TGTGCCAGCAGCTTGGGACGAATAGAGACCCAGTACTTC. Residues: CASSLGRIETQYF.

The rearrangement uses TRBV6-5 and TRBJ2-1, with D possibly TRBD2 on 5 matching bases. The CDR3 loop spans 14 amino acids. Looked up from germline, CDR1 is MNHEY and CDR2 is SVGAGI. With 5 bases removed from V and 7 bases from J, the gap between germline ends came to 15 bases. In nucleotides, the CDR3 is TGTGCCAGCAGTAATACCCAGCGGCGGAATGAGCAGTTCTTC. This gives the protein CASSNTQRRNEQFF.

This clone was seen a few times. The V gene is TRBV30, the J gene TRBJ1-4; D is uncertain. Germline CDR1 and CDR2: GTSNPN and SVGIG (reference sequence). Trimming removed 6 bases at V and 8 bases at J, with 13 bases between. The CDR3 consists of 12 residues. The DNA of the CDR3 is TGTGCCTGTAAGGACCTTGGAGAAAAACTGTTTTTT. Its protein product is CACKDLGEKLFF.

The V gene is TRBV30, the J gene TRBJ1-2, with 7 bases lining up with TRBD1. CDR1 and CDR2 (germline): GTSNPN, SVGIG (reference sequence). V shed 2 bases, J shed 4 bases, and the junction held 4 bases outside the gene matches. CDR3 size: 13 residues. Here the CDR3 reads CAWSYDRVYGYTF. CDR3 in DNA: TGTGCCTGGAGTTACGACAGGGTCTATGGCTACACCTTC.

V and J are TRBV9 and TRBJ1-2; unclear D gene. The germline V and J ends were trimmed by 3 bases and 1 base, with 13 bases remaining between them. Germline-derived CDR1 and CDR2 are SGDLS and YYNGEE. The CDR3 length is 15 residues. The DNA of the CDR3 is TGTGCCAGCAGCGGTCAGGTACTTCGTAACTATGGCTACACCTTC. This gives the protein CASSGQVLRNYGYTF.

This chain uses TRBV11-2 with TRBJ1-2; D is ambiguous. Trimming removed 6 bases from V and 2 bases from J, with 10 bases in between. Per the germline V gene, CDR1 is SGHAT and CDR2 is FQNNGV. The CDR3 is 13 amino acids. CDR3 coding DNA: TGTGCCAGCAGTCGGACGTCAAACTATGGCTACACCTTC. Protein product: CASSRTSNYGYTF.

The V and J genes are TRBV5-6 and TRBJ1-1, with TRBD1 as a possible D gene (5 bases). Germline CDR1 is SGHDT and CDR2 is YYEEEE. V lost 0 bases to trimming and J lost 9 bases, with 9 bases between them. CDR3 length: 12 residues. The CDR3 bases are TGTGCCAGCAGCTTGGAAGGGGTGAAAGCTTTCTTT. It translates to CASSLEGVKAFF. Drawing the rest from reference TRBV5-6 and TRBJ1-1, the complete variable domain is DAGVTQSPTHLIKTRGQQVTLRCSPKSGHDTVSWYQQALGQGPQFIFQYYEEEERQRGNFPDRFSGHQFPNYSSELNVNALLLGDSALYLCASSLEGVKAFFGQGTRLTVV.

The chain couples TRBV27 to TRBJ1-5, with TRBD1 matching over 11 bases. J lost 7 bases, V lost 8 bases, and 7 bases had no gene match. Germline values: CDR1 MNHEY, CDR2 SMNVEV (reference sequence). The length of the CDR3 is 14 residues. Here the CDR3 DNA reads TGTGCCAGCGGACAGGGGGCGCTGGGGCAGCCCCAGCATTTT. Translated, it gives CASGQGALGQPQHF.

The chain links TRBV6-1 to TRBJ1-2; D gene unclear. This CDR3 spans 12 amino acids. V dropped 3 bases and J dropped 7 bases, with 9 bases sitting between them. Germline CDR1 is MNHNS and CDR2 is SASEGT. The DNA for the CDR3 is TGTGCCAGCAGTGATGTGAAGGGTGGCTACACCTTC. Translating it yields CASSDVKGGYTF.

The chain recombines TRBV7-2 with TRBJ1-4, with a possible D match to TRBD1 (6 bases). V gave up 8 bases and J gave up 3 bases, with 16 bases separating them. CDR1 and CDR2 (germline): SGHTA, FQGNSA. The CDR3 totals 15 residues. CDR3 sequence (DNA): TGTGCCAGCCGCCAGCTCGGGACATCTAATGAAAAACTGTTTTTT. It codes for CASRQLGTSNEKLFF.

This CDR3 reads CASSKVDSTDTQYF. The CDR3 nucleotides are TGTGCCAGTAGTAAGGTCGACAGCACAGATACGCAGTATTTT. The V call is TRBV19, the J call TRBJ2-3; no definite D call. CDR1 LNHDA and CDR2 SQIVND come from the germline V gene (reference sequence). The CDR3 contains 14 residues. V was pared by 4 bases and J by 0 bases, with 8 bases between.

The chain links TRBV6-6 to TRBJ2-1; D possibly matches TRBD1 or TRBD2 (5 bases each). Looked up from germline, CDR1 is MNHNY and CDR2 is SVGAGI (reference sequence). CDR3 length: 16 amino acids. The germline V and J ends were trimmed by 4 bases and 5 bases, with 18 bases remaining between them. The DNA of the CDR3 is TGTGCCAGCAGTTCTCTGCCGGGACGGGAAAACAATGAGCAGTTCTTC. It codes for CASSSLPGRENNEQFF.

CDR3 region: CASGLVLSAVGGGQGKNEQFF. The CDR3 DNA reads TGTGCTAGTGGTTTGGTCCTCTCGGCTGTGGGTGGGGGCCAAGGGAAGAATGAGCAGTTCTTC. V usage is TRBV12-5 and J usage is TRBJ2-1; TRBD1 is a possible D gene (6 bases). V lost 0 bases and J 7 bases, leaving 31 bases between the germline ends. This CDR3 is 21 amino acids long. Germline V gene data show CDR1 as LGHNT and CDR2 as FRNRAP. The full variable domain, its missing parts supplied by reference TRBV12-5 and TRBJ2-1, is DARVTQTPRHKVTEMGQEVTMRCQPILGHNTVFWYRQTMMQGLELLAYFRNRAPLDDSGMPKDRFSAEMPDATLATLKIQPSEPRDSAVYFCASGLVLSAVGGGQGKNEQFFGPGTRLTVL.

This clone has a handful of counts. CDR3 bases: TGTGCCAGCAATTCTGGGGCCACGGGGAGTTATGGCTACACCTTC. This sequence encodes CASNSGATGSYGYTF. The chain combines TRBV6-1 with TRBJ1-2; weak D call: TRBD1 (5 bases). This CDR3 contains 15 residues. Between the trimmed V and J ends, which lost 7 bases and 5 bases, there was a span of 20 bases. The germline gives CDR1 MNHNS, CDR2 SASEGT.

This chain links TRBV11-3 with TRBJ2-2, with 9 positions matching TRBD1. CDR1 SGHNT and CDR2 YENEEA come from the germline V gene. The V segment lost 5 bases and the J segment 2 bases; nucleotides outside the gene matches: 6. This CDR3 is built from 16 residues. DNA for the CDR3: TGTGCCAGCAGCGACCGGGACAGGGTTAACACCGGGGAGCTGTTTTTT. This codes for CASSDRDRVNTGELFF. Based on the CDR3 plus reference TRBV11-3 and TRBJ2-2, the full variable domain is EAGVVQSPRYKIIEKKQPVAFWCNPISGHNTLYWYLQNLGQGPELLIRYENEEAVDDSQLPKDRFSAERLKGVDSTLKIQPAELGDSAVYLCASSDRDRVNTGELFFGEGSRLTVL.

V and J are TRBV7-6 and TRBJ1-2; 8 nucleotides agree with TRBD1. This CDR3 is built from 15 residues. The junction had 8 bases not matched to a gene; V was cut back by 1 base and J by 7 bases. CDR1 and CDR2 from the germline V gene are SGHVS and FNYEAQ. The CDR3 DNA sequence: TGTGCCAGCAGCTTAGACTCAGGGGGCATCAGTGGCTACACCTTC. Translation: CASSLDSGGISGYTF.